The next 13 T cell receptor beta chains were all read from a single sample in a study of Graves' ophthalmopathy and Graves' hyperthyroidism. Scientists amplified the TCR beta CDR3 regions from RNA transcripts. HTBI primers served in a first-round RT-PCR, which a second-round multiplex PCR followed. TCRdb ran MiXCR on the multiplex PCR reads and lists one entry per CDR3 protein. This sample has roughly 400,000 distinct CDR3 sequences, with about 15% found just once. Sequencing was performed on peripheral blood. These receptors were collected from an adult woman with stable Graves' hyperthyroidism.

This clonotype occurred many times. The genes are TRBV6-1 and TRBJ1-5; D is ambiguous. CDR3 length: 13 amino acids. Trimming left V 2 bases short and J 1 base short, with 3 bases between. Germline CDR1 MNHNS, CDR2 SASEGT. CDR3 nucleotides: TGTGCCAGCAGTGAATCGAGCAATCAGCCCCAGCATTTT. Translating it yields CASSESSNQPQHF.

At least ten counts were recorded for this clonotype. The gene calls are TRBV6-2 or TRBV6-3 and TRBJ2-2, with TRBD2 as a possible D gene (6 bases). The germline V gene has CDR1 MNHEY and CDR2 SVGEGT. This CDR3 spans 15 amino acids. Trimming removed 2 bases at V and 5 bases at J, with 12 bases between. CDR3 DNA: TGTGCCAGCAGTTACCTTAGCGGAGGGACCGGGGAGCTGTTTTTT. Translating gives CASSYLSGGTGELFF.

J is TRBJ1-2 and V is TRBV12-3 or TRBV12-4; D ambiguous. Trimming shortened V by 5 bases and J by 0 bases, and 13 bases separated the two germline ends. This CDR3 comprises 15 residues. The DNA of the CDR3 is TGTGCCAGCAGTGCCTGGACGGGGACTAACTATGGCTACACCTTC. It encodes CASSAWTGTNYGYTF.

This chain joins TRBV18 and TRBJ2-2, with TRBD1 identical over 7 bases. V lost 6 bases to trimming and J lost 0 bases; unmatched junction nucleotides: 7. This CDR3 spans 16 amino acids. CDR1 and CDR2 from the germline V gene are KGHSH and LQKENI. The CDR3 region is CASSRSTGPNTGELFF. Written as DNA, the CDR3 is TGTGCCAGCTCCAGATCGACAGGGCCGAACACCGGGGAGCTGTTTTTT.

This clonotype has a count of ten or more. This chain uses TRBV11-2 with TRBJ2-7, with a tentative D call TRBD2 (7 bases). The germline gives CDR1 SGHAT, CDR2 FQNNGV. Between the trimmed V and J ends, which lost 6 bases and 4 bases, there was a span of 16 bases. The CDR3 covers 14 residues. The DNA of the CDR3 is TGTGCCAGCAGACCGTCGGGGGGCGGATACGAGCAGTACTTC. It encodes CASRPSGGGYEQYF.

This clonotype was picked up many times. The chain links TRBV12-3 or TRBV12-4 to TRBJ1-1; D gene uncertain. The CDR3 is made up of 16 amino acids. V was trimmed by 6 bases and J by 3 bases, leaving 20 bases between them. CDR3 amino acids: CASRWRRTMWDTEAFF. CDR3 in DNA: TGTGCCAGCAGGTGGAGGCGGACGATGTGGGACACTGAAGCTTTCTTT.

This clonotype came up a few times. The chain has TRBV6-1 and TRBJ1-5, with TRBD1 identical over 8 bases. The CDR3 length is 15 residues. The V segment lost 4 bases and the J segment 5 bases; nucleotides outside the gene matches: 7. Germline V CDR1 and CDR2: MNHNS, SASEGT. CDR3 amino acids: CASSVGRGLHQPQHF. The CDR3 nucleotides are TGTGCCAGCAGTGTCGGCAGGGGGCTGCATCAGCCCCAGCATTTT.

There are many counts of this clonotype. V is TRBV7-2 and J is TRBJ1-2; 9 bases are a match to TRBD1. This CDR3 comprises 14 residues. Germline CDR1 and CDR2: SGHTA and FQGNSA. V shed 1 base, J shed 7 bases, and the junction held 4 bases outside the gene matches. CDR3 residues: CASSLGGDRVGYTF. The CDR3 DNA reads TGTGCCAGCAGCTTAGGCGGGGACAGGGTTGGCTACACCTTC.

Many counts were recorded for this clonotype. The V and J genes are TRBV5-1 and TRBJ1-3; the D is unclear. Germline V lookup: CDR1 SGHRS, CDR2 YFSETQ. V gave up 0 bases and J gave up 3 bases, with 13 bases separating them. This CDR3 contains 16 residues. CDR3 loop: CASSLAGETLGNTIYF. For the CDR3, the DNA is TGCGCCAGCAGCTTGGCGGGAGAAACCCTTGGAAACACCATATATTTT. Full variable domain (rest looked up from reference TRBV5-1 and TRBJ1-3): KAGVTQTPRYLIKTRGQQVTLSCSPISGHRSVSWYQQTPGQGLQFLFEYFSETQRNKGNFPGRFSGRQFSNSRSEMNVSTLELGDSALYLCASSLAGETLGNTIYFGEGSWLTVV.

This clonotype was seen at least ten times. The chain combines TRBV10-3 with TRBJ2-7; the match to TRBD1 covers 7 bases. The V gene's germline CDR1 is ENHRY and CDR2 SYGVKD. V was clipped by 4 bases and J by 3 bases; unmatched bases: 9. The CDR3 spans 15 residues. CDR3 sequence: CAISGDRDKVYEQYF. The DNA of the CDR3 is TGTGCCATCAGTGGAGACAGGGACAAGGTCTACGAGCAGTACTTC.

This clonotype was recorded at least ten times. The chain joins TRBV29-1 to TRBJ1-2; no reliable D call. V dropped 0 bases and J dropped 8 bases, with 7 bases sitting between them. CDR1 is SQVTM, CDR2 ANQGSEA, per germline. There are 11 residues in the CDR3. Here the CDR3 reads CSVEDLVGYTF. In DNA, the CDR3 is TGCAGCGTTGAAGATTTGGTCGGCTACACCTTC.

Notes on this clonotype: One junction end does not reproduce the germline sequence, and a read error may be involved. V gene TRBV28 combines with J gene TRBJ2-7, with D unresolved. This CDR3 contains 14 residues. Germline CDR1 and CDR2: MDHEN and SYDVKM. CDR3: CASSPLLPPYEQYF. CDR3 DNA: TGTGCCAGCAGCCCCCTACTCCCGCCCTACGAACAGTACTTC.

In this sample, this clonotype turned up many times. The chain links TRBV4-3 to TRBJ2-7; no clear D gene. The V gene's germline CDR1 is LGHNA and CDR2 YSLEER. CDR3 length equals 14 residues. V lost 4 bases and J lost 2, with 12 bases in between. The CDR3 sequence: CASSREVLTYEQYF. CDR3 nucleotide sequence: TGCGCCAGCAGCCGAGAAGTACTTACCTACGAGCAGTACTTC.